This T cell receptor beta chain was sequenced during a study of blood T cell repertoires in COVID-19. Study details: T cells, B-cell-depleted T cells, or PBMCs supplied cDNA or gDNA.

CDR1 is SGHKS and CDR2 is YYEKEE in the germline V gene (reference sequence). The ends were cut back, 2 bases at V and 7 bases at J, with 18 bases in the middle. The CDR3 has 16 amino acids. As handled by the study authors: Amplification with reference gene primers provided the estimates of nucleated cell counts. Repertoires were generated with immunoSEQ multiplex PCR, while TCRdb's copy carries only in-frame clones and drops some. The DNA gave D and trimming, while V, J and clone size come from that table. The repertoire holds some 95,000 clones, with 60% to 85% as singletons. Only one count was recorded for this clone.

This chain uses TRBV5-5 with TRBJ1-4; D is unresolved. The TCR comes from a man aged 50 to 59 who had recovered from COVID-19. Sequencing input: peripheral blood. In DNA, the CDR3 is TGTGCCAGCAGCTTAAGTACGGGAGCGGAGGGTGAAAAACTGTTTTTT. This gives the protein CASSLSTGAEGEKLFF.